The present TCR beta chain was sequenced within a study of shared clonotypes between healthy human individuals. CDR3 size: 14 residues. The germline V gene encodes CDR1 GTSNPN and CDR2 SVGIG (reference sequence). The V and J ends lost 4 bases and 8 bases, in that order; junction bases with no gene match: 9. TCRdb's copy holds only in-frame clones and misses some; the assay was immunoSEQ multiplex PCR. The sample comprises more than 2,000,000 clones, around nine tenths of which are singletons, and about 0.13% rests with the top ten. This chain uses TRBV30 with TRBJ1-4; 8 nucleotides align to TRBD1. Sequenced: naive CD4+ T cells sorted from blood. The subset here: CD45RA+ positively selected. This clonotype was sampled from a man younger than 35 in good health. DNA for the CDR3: TGTGCCTGGACAAAGGACAGGGTCGGAGAAAAACTGTTTTTT. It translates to CAWTKDRVGEKLFF.